This T cell receptor (beta chain) was captured in a study of blood T cell repertoires in COVID-19 (dated by TCRdb to the early 2020s). Regarding the research as a whole: Samples from collaborators originated in the United States, Italy and Spain and spanned both the acute and convalescent phases of COVID-19. The prospective study material was composed of cDNA or gDNA derived from T cells, B-cell-depleted T cells, or PBMCs. Deeply sampled blood TCRbeta repertoires from subjects exposed to, actively infected with, or recovered from COVID-19 were included in the dataset. A freely available public database, intended as a resource for researchers studying the immune response to SARS-CoV-2, is where the repertoires were released. The samples were drawn from the first 160 participants of the ongoing ImmuneRACE study and from about 1,200 subjects provided by 6 global collaborators. A de-identified subject ID, COVID-19 status, age in years and sex were almost always included in the sample metadata. Where available, HLA class I and class II types were taken from metadata supplied by the sample provider and were not determined by assay-based typing.

The CDR3 numbers 13 residues from cysteine through phenylalanine. Of the read, only the CDR3 DNA is kept; its 39 bases are in frame from base 1. The germline V gene provides CDR1 SGHTA and CDR2 FQGNSA. V is reduced by 3 bases and J by 1 base, leaving a spacing of 6 bases between them. In regard to this clone: The clone's antigen remains unknown. The sample holds no much larger clone one base away, and base qualities are not on file.

TCRbeta CDR3 regions were amplified from genomic DNA by means of the immunoSEQ Assay, a bias-controlled multiplex PCR. The published analysis was carried out like this. Nucleated cell counts per sample were estimated from amplification of reference gene primers within the assay. To quantify the absolute abundance of each unique TCRbeta CDR3 rearrangement, sequence reads were collapsed and filtered. For each sample, productive Simpson clonality was calculated as the square root of Simpson's diversity index over productive rearrangements. As stored in TCRdb, this immuneACCESS dataset retains in-frame rearrangements with V and J assigned. A fraction of the clones does not appear; measured against another copy, unresolved V genes explain less than half of the discrepancy, and the remainder lacks a known reason. The V and J calls and clone size were taken over from that table, and D and trimming were inferred from the DNA. The sample table holds about 310,000 clones, of which around nine tenths were seen once. 1% of the sample is in the top ten clones.

Overall study results and their limits: Clinical and demographic metadata were provided uncurated, with the amount varying by source and participant.

Collaborating institutions collected whole blood in K2EDTA tubes following their own protocols. Collaborator samples were shipped for TCRbeta analysis as frozen whole blood, isolated PBMCs, or DNA extracted from either sample type. The sequencing input was peripheral blood. This clonotype originated in a man aged 45-65 years with active or convalescent COVID-19. The receptor chain draws on TRBV7-2 and TRBJ1-1; confidence is insufficient to name the D gene. The bases are TGTGCCAGCAGCTTTAAGCCGAACACTGAAGCTTTCTTT. This is translated as CASSFKPNTEAFF.